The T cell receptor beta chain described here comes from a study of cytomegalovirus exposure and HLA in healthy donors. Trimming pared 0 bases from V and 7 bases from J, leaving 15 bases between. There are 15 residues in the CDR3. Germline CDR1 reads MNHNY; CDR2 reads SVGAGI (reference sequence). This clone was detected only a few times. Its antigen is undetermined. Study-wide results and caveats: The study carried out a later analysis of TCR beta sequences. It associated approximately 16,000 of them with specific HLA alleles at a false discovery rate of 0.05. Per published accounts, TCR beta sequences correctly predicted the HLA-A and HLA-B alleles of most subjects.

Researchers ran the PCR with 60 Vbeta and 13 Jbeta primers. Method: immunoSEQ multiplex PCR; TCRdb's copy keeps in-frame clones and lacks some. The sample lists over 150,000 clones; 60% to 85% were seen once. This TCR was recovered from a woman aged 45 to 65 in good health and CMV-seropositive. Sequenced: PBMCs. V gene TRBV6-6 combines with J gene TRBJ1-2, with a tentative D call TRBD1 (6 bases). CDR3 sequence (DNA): TGTGCCAGCAGTTACTCGGCGGCAGGGGAGATTGGCTACACCTTC. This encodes CASSYSAAGEIGYTF.